This TCR beta chain was sequenced for a study of T cell responses to AZD1222 COVID-19 vaccine. Study-level results: Most donors were white British, females outnumbered males, and clonal diversity was possibly underestimated. Of spike-specific TCRs, nearly half reportedly target regions left unmutated in variants.

TCRdb's copy holds only in-frame clones and misses some; the assay was immunoSEQ multiplex PCR. The sample carries approximately 170,000 clones, less than 95% recorded once. The CDR3 extends over 16 amino acids. Germline CDR1 LNHNV, CDR2 YYDKDF (reference sequence). V shed 5 bases, J shed 0 bases, and the junction held 8 bases outside the gene matches. In the case of this clone: The antigen is not known.

The rearrangement uses TRBV15 and TRBJ2-7; 9 bases match TRBD1. This clonotype originated in an adult in good health. The sequences come from peripheral blood, collected on day 0 of AZD1222 vaccination. The CDR3 DNA reads as TGTGCCACCAGCCCACACGGGACAGGGAGCTCCTACGAGCAGTACTTC. Translated: CATSPHGTGSSYEQYF.